This TCR beta chain was identified during a study of T cells after yellow fever vaccination. This clonotype was detected only a few times. TCRdb recomputed calls from the 5' RACE reads with MiXCR, one row per CDR3 protein. The table shows fewer than 450,000 distinct CDR3 sequences, with around 3.9% occurring only once. This CDR3 region has 12 residues. V lost 7 bases to trimming and J lost 0 bases, with 7 bases between them. Germline V gene sequence: CDR1 SGHRS, CDR2 YFSETQ. This sequence was found in a man aged 18 to 29 who received the YFV17D yellow fever vaccine. The chain recombines TRBV5-1 with TRBJ2-5, with D maybe TRBD1 (6 bases). The source was PBMCs, collected 5 days after the yellow fever booster vaccination. The CDR3 coding sequence is TGCGCCAGCCGGGACAACCAAGAGACCCAGTACTTC. Amino acids: CASRDNQETQYF.